This TCR beta chain was captured by sequencing in a study of vaccination effects on CD4 cells after COVID-19 (dated by TCRdb to between 2021 and 2024). About the investigation overall: Two doses of either the BNT162b2 or the mRNA-1273 mRNA SARS-CoV-2 vaccine were administered to participants. SARS-CoV-2 spike-specific CD4+ TCR repertoires were compared before and after mRNA vaccination in COVID-19 convalescent patients and in infection-naive vaccine recipients. A total of ten to eleven COVID-19 convalescent patients and several SARS-CoV-2-naive healthy vaccine recipients were included in the full study. Cultures from other donors in the study were sequenced using the Oncomine TCR Beta short-read assay on an Illumina iSeq 100. What the work shows at the level of the full study, not this receptor alone: Only a small number of convalescent patients were included, and no early post-infection timepoints were available, which limited the study. Among healthy vaccine recipients, nearly all vaccine-induced clones were SARS-CoV-2 mono-reactive, and just 1 of 255 was cross-reactive with common cold coronaviruses. Both infection-induced and vaccine-induced clones contracted markedly at late post-vaccination timepoints, which is consistent with waning T cell responses.

The ViraFEST assay stimulated PBMC with viral peptide pools and then used TCR sequencing to identify antigen-specific CD4+ T cell clonotypes by expansion. After approximately eleven days of culture, CD4+ T cells were isolated with the EasySep CD4+ T cell isolation kit. Healthy vaccine recipients had no prior SARS-CoV-2 infection, confirmed by negative nucleocapsid antibodies before and after vaccination. Approximately 2.1 million PBMC per well were cultured in IMDM with roughly 5% human AB serum, 8.5 to 10 IU/ml IL-2 and gentamicin, plus 10 ug/ml peptides. On days 3 and 7, half of the culture medium was replaced with fresh IL-2-containing medium. Unless otherwise noted, each peptide stimulation condition was cultured in triplicate wells. Using Ficoll-Paque Plus gradient centrifugation, PBMC were separated from whole blood and then either used fresh or cryopreserved at -140C. Overlapping peptide pools spanned the spike proteins of SARS-CoV-2 and the common cold coronaviruses HCoV-NL63, HCoV-OC43 and HCoV-229E. The QIAamp micro DNA kit was used to extract genomic DNA from the cultured CD4+ T cells.

Concerning this clone: Its recognized antigen is unknown. Base quality data are lacking; no much larger clone is found one base away.

Libraries were built with the immunoSEQ multiplex PCR assay. DNA from the cultured and isolated CD4+ T cells underwent TCR beta CDR3 sequencing. The original pipeline was this. Non-productive TCR sequences were removed and reads were trimmed to the CDR3 region, keeping CDR3s of at least 7 amino acids. Antigen-specific clonotypes were identified using the MANAFEST web app by comparison of expansion in peptide wells against reference cultures. To be called positive, a clone needed expansion at FDR<0.05 compared with the reference and with all other wells, an odds ratio greater than 5, and a frequency greater than 0.1% in two replicate wells. A clonotype was defined as cross-reactive if the clonotype was significantly expanded both in SARS-CoV-2 spike wells and in at least one common cold coronavirus spike condition. CDR3 similarity was assessed by Levenshtein distance using the stringdist R package, and unrooted trees were constructed with ape in R 3.6.1. TCRdb took this table from immuneACCESS and kept in-frame rearrangements with V and J called. Such tables lack part of the clones; where checked against another copy, unresolved V genes explain under half of the gap, and the rest is unexplained. V and J calls and clone size are those listed in that table; D and trimming were worked out from the DNA. This sample lists under 9,000 clones; about four fifths were detected once. The top ten clones comprise around an eighth of the sample.

Trimming costs V 7 bases and J 0 bases, and their ends lie 9 bases apart. CDR1 and CDR2 (MNHEY, SVGAGI) derive from the germline V gene. Spanning cysteine to phenylalanine, the CDR3 consists of 13 amino acids. The read is trimmed to its CDR3 DNA, 39 bases read in frame from base 1. The sample was CD4+ T cells from PBMCs cultured with HCoV-229E spike peptides, taken before COVID-19 vaccination. This specimen's cell subset or site label, per the study, means: HCoV-229E spike overlapping peptide pool stimulation. The rearrangement joined TRBV6-5 to TRBJ1-2; the D gene is perhaps TRBD1, on 6 matching bases. The sequence was obtained from a human donor who received a COVID-19 vaccine. CDR3 region: CASTPGANYGYTF. The DNA reads TGTGCCAGCACCCCAGGGGCTAACTATGGCTACACCTTC.